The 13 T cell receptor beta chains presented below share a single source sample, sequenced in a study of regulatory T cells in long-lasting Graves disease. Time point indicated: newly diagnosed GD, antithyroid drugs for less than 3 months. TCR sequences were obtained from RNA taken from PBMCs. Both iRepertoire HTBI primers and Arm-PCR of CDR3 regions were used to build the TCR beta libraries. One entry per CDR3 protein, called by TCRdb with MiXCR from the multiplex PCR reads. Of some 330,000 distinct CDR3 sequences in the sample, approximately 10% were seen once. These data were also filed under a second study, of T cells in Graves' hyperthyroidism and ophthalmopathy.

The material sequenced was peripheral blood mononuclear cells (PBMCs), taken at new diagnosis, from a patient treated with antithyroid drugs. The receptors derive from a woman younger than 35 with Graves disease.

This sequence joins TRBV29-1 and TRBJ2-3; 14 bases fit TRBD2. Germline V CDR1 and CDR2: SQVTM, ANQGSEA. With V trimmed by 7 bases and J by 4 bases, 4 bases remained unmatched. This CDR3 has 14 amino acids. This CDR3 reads CSAKGLAGADTQYF. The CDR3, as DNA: TGCAGCGCTAAGGGACTAGCGGGAGCAGATACGCAGTATTTT.

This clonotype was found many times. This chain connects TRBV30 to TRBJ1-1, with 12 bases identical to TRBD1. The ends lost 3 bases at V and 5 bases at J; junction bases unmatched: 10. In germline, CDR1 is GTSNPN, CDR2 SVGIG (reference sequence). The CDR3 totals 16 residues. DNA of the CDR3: TGTGCCTGGAGGGTAGGGACAGGGGGCCATCGAACTGAAGCTTTCTTT. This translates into CAWRVGTGGHRTEAFF.

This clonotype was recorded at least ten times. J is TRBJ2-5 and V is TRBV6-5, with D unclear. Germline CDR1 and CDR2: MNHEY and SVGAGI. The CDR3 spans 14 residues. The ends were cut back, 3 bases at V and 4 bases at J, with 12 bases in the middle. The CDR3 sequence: CASSYAAAVETQYF. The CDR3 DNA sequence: TGTGCCAGCAGTTATGCCGCGGCAGTAGAGACCCAGTACTTC.

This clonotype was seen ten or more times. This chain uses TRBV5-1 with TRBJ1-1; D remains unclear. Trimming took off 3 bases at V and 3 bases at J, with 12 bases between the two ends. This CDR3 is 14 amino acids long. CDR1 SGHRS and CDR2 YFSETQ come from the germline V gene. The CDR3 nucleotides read TGCGCCAGCAGCTGGGTTGACGGATACACTGAAGCTTTCTTT. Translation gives CASSWVDGYTEAFF.

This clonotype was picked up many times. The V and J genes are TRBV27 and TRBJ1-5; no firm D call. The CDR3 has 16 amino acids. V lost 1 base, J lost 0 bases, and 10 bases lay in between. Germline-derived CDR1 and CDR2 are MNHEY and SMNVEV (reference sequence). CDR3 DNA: TGTGCCAGCAGTTTATACGGGGTGTATAGCAATCAGCCCCAGCATTTT. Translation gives CASSLYGVYSNQPQHF.

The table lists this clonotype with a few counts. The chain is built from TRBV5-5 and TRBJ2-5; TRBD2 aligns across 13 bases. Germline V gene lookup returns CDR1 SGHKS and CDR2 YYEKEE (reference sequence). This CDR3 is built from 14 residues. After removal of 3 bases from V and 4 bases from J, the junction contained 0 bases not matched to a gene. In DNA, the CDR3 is TGTGCCAGCAGCTGGACTAGCGGGAGAGAGACCCAGTACTTC. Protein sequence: CASSWTSGRETQYF.

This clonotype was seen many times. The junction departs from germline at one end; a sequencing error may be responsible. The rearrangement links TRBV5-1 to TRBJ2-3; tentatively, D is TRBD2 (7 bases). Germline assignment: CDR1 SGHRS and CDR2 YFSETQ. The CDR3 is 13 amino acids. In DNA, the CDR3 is TGTGCCAGCAGCCTGGGGGGGCAAGATACGCAGTATTTT. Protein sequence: CASSLGGQDTQYF.

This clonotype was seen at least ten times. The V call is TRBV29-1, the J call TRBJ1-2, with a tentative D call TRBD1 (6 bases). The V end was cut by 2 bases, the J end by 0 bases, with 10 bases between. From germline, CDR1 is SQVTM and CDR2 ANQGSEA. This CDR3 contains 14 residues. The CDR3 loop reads CSVEKQGSNYGYTF. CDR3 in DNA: TGCAGCGTTGAAAAACAGGGTTCTAACTATGGCTACACCTTC.

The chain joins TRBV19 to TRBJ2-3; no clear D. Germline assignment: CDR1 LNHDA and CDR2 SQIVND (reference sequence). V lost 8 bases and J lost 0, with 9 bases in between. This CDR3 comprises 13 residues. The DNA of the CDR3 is TGTGCCAGTGCGCTGACTAGCACAGATACGCAGTATTTT. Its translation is CASALTSTDTQYF.

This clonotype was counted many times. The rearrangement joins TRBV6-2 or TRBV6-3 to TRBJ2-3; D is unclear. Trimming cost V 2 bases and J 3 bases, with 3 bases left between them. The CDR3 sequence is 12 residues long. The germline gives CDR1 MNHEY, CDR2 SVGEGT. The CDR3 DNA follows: TGTGCCAGCAGTTACCCAACAGATACGCAGTATTTT. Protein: CASSYPTDTQYF.

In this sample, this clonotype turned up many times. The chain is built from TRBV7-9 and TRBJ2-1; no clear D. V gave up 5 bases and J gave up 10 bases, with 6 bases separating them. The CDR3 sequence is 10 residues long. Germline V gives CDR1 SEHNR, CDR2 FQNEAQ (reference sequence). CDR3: CASSQGEQFF. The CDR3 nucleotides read TGTGCCAGCAGCCAAGGGGAGCAGTTCTTC. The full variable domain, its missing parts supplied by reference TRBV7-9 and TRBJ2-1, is DTGVSQNPRHKITKRGQNVTFRCDPISEHNRLYWYRQTLGQGPEFLTYFQNEAQLEKSRLLSDRFSAERPKGSFSTLEIQRTEQGDSAMYLCASSQGEQFFGPGTRLTVL.

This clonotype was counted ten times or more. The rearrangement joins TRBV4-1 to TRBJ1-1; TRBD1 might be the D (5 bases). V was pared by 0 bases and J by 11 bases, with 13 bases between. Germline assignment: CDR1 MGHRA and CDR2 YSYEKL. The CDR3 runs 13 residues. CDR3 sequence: CASSQEGTKGAFF. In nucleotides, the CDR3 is TGCGCCAGCAGCCAAGAAGGGACTAAGGGTGCTTTCTTT.

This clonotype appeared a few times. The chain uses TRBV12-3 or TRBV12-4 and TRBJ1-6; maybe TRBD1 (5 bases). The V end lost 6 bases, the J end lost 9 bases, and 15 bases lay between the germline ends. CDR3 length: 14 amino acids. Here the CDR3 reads CASSVTGPGSPLHF. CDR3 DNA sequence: TGTGCCAGCAGCGTAACAGGTCCGGGTTCACCCCTCCACTTT.